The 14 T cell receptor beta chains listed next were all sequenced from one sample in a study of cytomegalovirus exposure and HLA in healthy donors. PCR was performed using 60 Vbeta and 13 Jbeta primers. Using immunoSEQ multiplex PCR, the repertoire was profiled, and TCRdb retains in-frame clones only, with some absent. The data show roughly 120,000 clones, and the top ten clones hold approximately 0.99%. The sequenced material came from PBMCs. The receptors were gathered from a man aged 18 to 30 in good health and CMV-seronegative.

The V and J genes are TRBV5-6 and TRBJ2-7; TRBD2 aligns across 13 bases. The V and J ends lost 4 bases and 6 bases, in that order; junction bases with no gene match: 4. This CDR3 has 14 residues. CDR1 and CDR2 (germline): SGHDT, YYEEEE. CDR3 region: CASSKTSGGREQYF. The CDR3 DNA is TGTGCCAGCAGCAAGACTAGCGGGGGGCGCGAGCAGTACTTC. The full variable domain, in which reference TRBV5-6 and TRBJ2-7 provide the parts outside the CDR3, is DAGVTQSPTHLIKTRGQQVTLRCSPKSGHDTVSWYQQALGQGPQFIFQYYEEEERQRGNFPDRFSGHQFPNYSSELNVNALLLGDSALYLCASSKTSGGREQYFGPGTRLTVT.

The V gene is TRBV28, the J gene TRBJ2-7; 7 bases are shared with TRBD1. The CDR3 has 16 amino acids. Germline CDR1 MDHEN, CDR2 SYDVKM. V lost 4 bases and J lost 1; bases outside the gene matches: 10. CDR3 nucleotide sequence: TGTGCCAGCAGTTCAGGGGGTTGGGGATCTTCCTACGAGCAGTACTTC. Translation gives CASSSGGWGSSYEQYF.

The CDR3 nucleotides read TGCGCCAGCAACACAGGGGGGGCCGAAAAACTGTTTTTT. Its translation: CASNTGGAEKLFF. V gene TRBV5-1 combines with J gene TRBJ1-4; 8 nucleotides align to TRBD1. The CDR3 runs to 13 residues. V gave up 6 bases and J gave up 8 bases; unmatched junction bases: 6. Germline V gene data show CDR1 as SGHRS and CDR2 as YFSETQ.

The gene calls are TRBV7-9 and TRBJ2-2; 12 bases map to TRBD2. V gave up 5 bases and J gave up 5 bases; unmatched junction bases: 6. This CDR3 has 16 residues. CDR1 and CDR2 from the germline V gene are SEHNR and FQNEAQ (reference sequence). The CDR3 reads CASSPLAGGGTGELFF. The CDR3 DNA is TGTGCCAGCAGCCCCCTAGCGGGAGGGGGAACCGGGGAGCTGTTTTTT. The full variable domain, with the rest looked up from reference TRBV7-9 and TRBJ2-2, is DTGVSQNPRHKITKRGQNVTFRCDPISEHNRLYWYRQTLGQGPEFLTYFQNEAQLEKSRLLSDRFSAERPKGSFSTLEIQRTEQGDSAMYLCASSPLAGGGTGELFFGEGSRLTVL.

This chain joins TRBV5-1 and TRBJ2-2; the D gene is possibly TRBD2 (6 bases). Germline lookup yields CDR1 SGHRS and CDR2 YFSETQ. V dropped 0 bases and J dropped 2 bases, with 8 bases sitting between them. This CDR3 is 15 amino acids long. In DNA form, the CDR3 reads TGCGCCAGCAGCTTGGTCGGGACTAACACCGGGGAGCTGTTTTTT. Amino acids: CASSLVGTNTGELFF.

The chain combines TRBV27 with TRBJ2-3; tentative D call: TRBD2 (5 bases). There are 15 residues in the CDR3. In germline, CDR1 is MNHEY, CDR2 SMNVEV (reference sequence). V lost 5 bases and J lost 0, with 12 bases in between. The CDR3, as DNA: TGTGCCAGCAGTCAAAACGGGGTTAGCACAGATACGCAGTATTTT. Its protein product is CASSQNGVSTDTQYF.

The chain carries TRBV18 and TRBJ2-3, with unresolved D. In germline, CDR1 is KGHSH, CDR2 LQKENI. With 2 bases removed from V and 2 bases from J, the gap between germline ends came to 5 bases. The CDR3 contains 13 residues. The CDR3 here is CASSPWPTDTQYF. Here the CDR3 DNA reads TGTGCCAGCTCACCATGGCCCACAGATACGCAGTATTTT.

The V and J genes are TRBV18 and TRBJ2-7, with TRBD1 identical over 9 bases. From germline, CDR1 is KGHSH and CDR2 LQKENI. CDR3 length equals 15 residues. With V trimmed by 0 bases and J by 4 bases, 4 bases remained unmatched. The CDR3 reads CASSPPEGTGYEQYF. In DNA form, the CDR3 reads TGTGCCAGCTCACCACCTGAGGGGACAGGGTACGAGCAGTACTTC.

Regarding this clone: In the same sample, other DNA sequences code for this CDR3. The CDR3 DNA follows: TGTGCCAGTAGTATAGATCCAGGGAAGGGGACTGAAGCTTTCTTT. Its translation is CASSIDPGKGTEAFF. V usage is TRBV19 and J usage is TRBJ1-1; a weak D match, TRBD1 (5 bases). Trimming took 0 bases from V and 5 from J, leaving 13 bases between them. This CDR3 has 15 residues. Looked up from germline, CDR1 is LNHDA and CDR2 is SQIVND (reference sequence).

CDR3 loop: CASRQGTANEKLFF. The CDR3 nucleotides read TGCGCCAGCAGACAGGGGACGGCTAATGAAAAACTGTTTTTT. The V gene is TRBV5-1, the J gene TRBJ1-4, with 7 bases aligning to TRBD1. Germline CDR1 SGHRS, CDR2 YFSETQ. V lost 5 bases, J lost 3 bases, and 4 bases stayed unmatched. This CDR3 contains 14 residues. Combining the CDR3 with reference TRBV5-1 and TRBJ1-4 gives the whole variable domain KAGVTQTPRYLIKTRGQQVTLSCSPISGHRSVSWYQQTPGQGLQFLFEYFSETQRNKGNFPGRFSGRQFSNSRSEMNVSTLELGDSALYLCASRQGTANEKLFFGSGTQLSVL.

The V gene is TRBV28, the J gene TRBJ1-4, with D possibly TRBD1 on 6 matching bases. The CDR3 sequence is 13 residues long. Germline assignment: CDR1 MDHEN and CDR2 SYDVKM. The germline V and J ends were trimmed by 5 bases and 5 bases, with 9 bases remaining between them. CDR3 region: CASSTGQNEKLFF. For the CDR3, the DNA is TGTGCCAGCAGTACCGGACAGAATGAAAAACTGTTTTTT.

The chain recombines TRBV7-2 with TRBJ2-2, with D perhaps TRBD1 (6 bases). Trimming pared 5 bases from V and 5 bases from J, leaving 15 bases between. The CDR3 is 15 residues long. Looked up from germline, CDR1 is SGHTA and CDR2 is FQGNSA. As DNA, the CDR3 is TGTGCCAGCAGCCACAACAGGGTGCCGACCGGGGAGCTGTTTTTT. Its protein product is CASSHNRVPTGELFF.

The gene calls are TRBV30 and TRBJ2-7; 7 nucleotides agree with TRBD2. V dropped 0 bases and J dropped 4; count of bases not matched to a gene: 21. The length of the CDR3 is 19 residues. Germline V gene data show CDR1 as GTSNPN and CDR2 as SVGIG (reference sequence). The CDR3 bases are TGTGCCTGGAGTGTACGACTACTGGGACTAACTAGTTTATCGTACGAGCAGTACTTC. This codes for CAWSVRLLGLTSLSYEQYF.

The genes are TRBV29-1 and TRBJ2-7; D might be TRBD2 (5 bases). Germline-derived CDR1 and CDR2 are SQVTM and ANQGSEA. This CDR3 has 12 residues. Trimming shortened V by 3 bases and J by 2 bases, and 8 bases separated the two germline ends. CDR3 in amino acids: CSVESSTYEQYF. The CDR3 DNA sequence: TGCAGCGTTGAGTCTAGCACCTACGAGCAGTACTTC.